This T cell receptor beta chain was documented in a study of shared clonotypes between healthy human individuals. General study points: Larger estimated richness was generally seen in naive subsets than in memory subsets.

Evenly divided among several immunoSEQ plates was the genomic DNA of each subset. Sequencing used immunoSEQ multiplex PCR; TCRdb keeps in-frame clones, though not all of them. Seen here are about 1.1 million clones, approximately 80% observed once, and the top ten hold 0.5% to 0.65%. This CDR3 contains 14 residues. The V gene lost 6 bases and the J gene lost 5 bases, with 13 bases spanning the gap. Germline V CDR1 and CDR2: SGHNT, YENEEA. Note on this clone: Its antigen is still unknown.

Sequenced: memory CD4+ T cells from PBMCs. Specified subset: CD45RA-negative fraction. This TCR derives from a man between 18 and 29 years old in good health. Some clones in this sample may be carry-over from other donors' samples. The V and J genes are TRBV11-3 and TRBJ2-2; TRBD2 is a possible D gene (6 bases). This CDR3 is CASSTGGPTGELFF. The CDR3 DNA is TGTGCCAGCAGTACCGGAGGGCCGACCGGGGAGCTGTTTTTT.